This T cell receptor beta chain was profiled in a study of graft-versus-host responses after intestinal transplantation. Findings and limits, study-wide: Allografts of patients with graft-donor T cell macrochimerism showed high graft-versus-host to host-versus-graft clone ratios.

The ends lost 3 bases at V and 0 bases at J; junction bases unmatched: 2. Germline V CDR1 and CDR2: SGDLS, YYNGEE. The CDR3 runs to 14 residues. Only in-frame clones appear in the TCRdb table, and some are missing; sequencing was by immunoSEQ multiplex PCR. The table lists fewer than 95,000 clones, under 95% of them singletons, with around 0.38% in the top ten. Note on this clone: The antigen is unknown. Other DNA sequences of this sample code for an identical CDR3.

The chain is built from TRBV9 and TRBJ1-2, with 7 bases that match TRBD1. The source is a human donor who was the organ donor for an intestinal transplant. Here the sequenced sample was unstimulated CD8+ T cells sorted from spleen or lymph node cells, taken before transplant. The CDR3, as DNA: TGTGCCAGCAGCGGGACAGGATCTAACTATGGCTACACCTTC. It codes for CASSGTGSNYGYTF.